This is a list of T cell receptor beta chains from one sample in a study of post-analysis software for immune sequencing data. TCRdb reprocessed the PCR reads with MiXCR, giving one entry per CDR3 protein. This table has 150,000 to 200,000 distinct CDR3 sequences, 36% appearing once. Sequencing was performed on blood, taken after autologous hematopoietic stem cell transplantation. Receptors were obtained from a girl aged 5-17 years with multiple sclerosis. CDR3s include the opening cysteine and the closing phenylalanine or tryptophan. A D gene is named only where the DNA matches it firmly. Rows may omit the clone size; those that give it use once, few, many or a size class.

TRBJ1-2 few . TRBV6-2/TRBV6-3 TGTGCCAGCAGTTACGTTCTCAGATCTAACTATGGCTACACCTTC CASSYVLRSNYGYTF
TRBJ1-6 . . TRBV6-5 TGTGCCAGCAGGCCTCCGCAGGGGCTCAATTCACCCCTCCACTTT CASRPPQGLNSPLHF
TRBJ2-1 . . TRBV7-9 TGTGCCAGCAGCCCCAGCGACAATGAGCAGTTCTTC CASSPSDNEQFF
TRBJ2-3 few TRBD2 TRBV7-3 TGTGCCAGCAGCATTAGCGGGAGTAGGACAGATACGCAGTATTTT CASSISGSRTDTQYF
TRBJ2-3 few . TRBV5-1 TGCGCCAGCAGTTCAGACTCAAGCGGACCCAGCACAGATACGCAGTATTTT CASSSDSSGPSTDTQYF
TRBJ2-1 few . TRBV20-1 TGCAGTGCTACCCCTGGTGGATGGGGTGAGCAGTTCTTC CSATPGGWGEQFF
TRBJ2-3 few TRBD2 TRBV6-5 TGTGCCGGCAGTTTTAGCGGGTCGGGAGATACGCAGTATTTT CAGSFSGSGDTQYF
TRBJ2-5 . . TRBV29-1 TGCAGCGTTGAAAAAAGGGCACACCGGGAGTTGCAGTACTTC CSVEKRAHRELQYF
TRBJ2-2 . TRBD1 TRBV24-1 TGTGCCACCAGTGATTTGCAGGGGACAGCGAACACCGGGGAGCTGTTTTTT CATSDLQGTANTGELFF
TRBJ1-1 . . TRBV20-1 TGCAGTGCTAGTCCCTCAGGGAAGGCTGAAGCTTTCTTT CSASPSGKAEAFF
TRBJ2-1 . TRBD2 TRBV5-8 TGTGCCAGCAGCTCCGGGACTAGCGGCAATGAGCAGTTCTTC CASSSGTSGNEQFF
TRBJ1-2 . . TRBV7-2 TGTGCCAGCAGTCCAACTACTACCAGTGGCTACACCTTC CASSPTTTSGYTF
TRBJ2-1 few . TRBV24-1 TGTGCCACCAGTGATTCTGAAGGGCGTCCCTACAATGAGCAGTTCTTC CATSDSEGRPYNEQFF
TRBJ1-5 few . TRBV28 TGTGCCAGCAGTTTGGTACAGGGTAGCAATCAGCCCCAGCATTTT CASSLVQGSNQPQHF
TRBJ1-2 . . TRBV7-8 TGTGCCAGCAGCTCCAAGTGGGGGGGCAGGGGCCAGAGGGGCTACACCTTC CASSSKWGGRGQRGYTF
TRBJ2-1 once TRBD2 TRBV5-1 TGCGCCAGCAGCCTAGGGTCAGCGGGAGGAGGAATCAATGAGCAGTTCTTC CASSLGSAGGGINEQFF
TRBJ2-1 . TRBD1 TRBV6-5 TGTGCCAGCAGGTCCGGGACAGCACCCTACAATGAGCAGTTCTTC CASRSGTAPYNEQFF
TRBJ2-1 few . TRBV12-3/TRBV12-4 TGTGCCAGCAGCTCACAGGTCCGGAACGATGAGCAGTTCTTC CASSSQVRNDEQFF
TRBJ2-1 few TRBD2 TRBV30 TGTGCCTGGACGGCGGGAGGGGCGCCCCATGAGCAGTTCTTC CAWTAGGAPHEQFF
TRBJ2-1 . TRBD2 TRBV10-3 TGTGCCATCAAGGGACTAGCGGACAATGAGCAGTTCTTC CAIKGLADNEQFF
TRBJ2-3 . . TRBV12-3/TRBV12-4 TGTGCCAGCACGGGGATCCCCGGCCTCGCGCCAGATACGCAGTATTTT CASTGIPGLAPDTQYF
TRBJ2-1 few TRBD2 TRBV5-1 TGCGCCAGCAGCTCGGCACTACTAGCGGGAGGGCCCAATGAGCAGTTCTTC CASSSALLAGGPNEQFF
TRBJ1-2 few TRBD1 TRBV7-9 TGTGCCAGCTCACCGGGGGCAGGGGGAACAAACTATGGCTACACCTTC CASSPGAGGTNYGYTF